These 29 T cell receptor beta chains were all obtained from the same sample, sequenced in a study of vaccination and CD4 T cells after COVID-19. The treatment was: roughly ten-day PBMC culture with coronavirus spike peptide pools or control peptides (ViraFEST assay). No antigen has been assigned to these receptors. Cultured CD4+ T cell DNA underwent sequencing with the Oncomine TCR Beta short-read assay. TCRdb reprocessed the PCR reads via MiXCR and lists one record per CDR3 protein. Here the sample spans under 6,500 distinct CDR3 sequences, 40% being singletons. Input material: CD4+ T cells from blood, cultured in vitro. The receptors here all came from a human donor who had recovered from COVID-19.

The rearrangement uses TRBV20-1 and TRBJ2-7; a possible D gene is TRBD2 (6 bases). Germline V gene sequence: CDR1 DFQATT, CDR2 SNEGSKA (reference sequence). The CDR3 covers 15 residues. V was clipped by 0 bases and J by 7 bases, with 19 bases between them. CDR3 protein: CSARDLAGLAGEQYF. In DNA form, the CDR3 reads TGCAGTGCTAGAGACCTGGCGGGGCTGGCTGGAGAGCAGTACTTC.

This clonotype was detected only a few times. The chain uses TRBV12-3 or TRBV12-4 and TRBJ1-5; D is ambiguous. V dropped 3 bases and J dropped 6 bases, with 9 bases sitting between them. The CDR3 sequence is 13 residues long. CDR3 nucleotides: TGTGCCAGCAGTTTTGGGGATTCTCAGCCCCAGCATTTT. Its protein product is CASSFGDSQPQHF.

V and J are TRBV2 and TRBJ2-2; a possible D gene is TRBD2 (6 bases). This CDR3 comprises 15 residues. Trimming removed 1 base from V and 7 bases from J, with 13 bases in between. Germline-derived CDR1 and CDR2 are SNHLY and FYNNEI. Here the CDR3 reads CASSEVRGYGGELFF. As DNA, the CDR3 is TGTGCCAGCAGTGAAGTACGGGGGTACGGCGGGGAGCTGTTTTTT.

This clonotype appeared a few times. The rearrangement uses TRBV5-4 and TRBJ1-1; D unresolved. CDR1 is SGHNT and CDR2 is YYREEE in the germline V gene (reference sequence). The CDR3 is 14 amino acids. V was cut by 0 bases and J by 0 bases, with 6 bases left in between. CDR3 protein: CASSLDTLNTEAFF. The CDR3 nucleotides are TGTGCCAGCAGCTTGGACACCCTGAACACTGAAGCTTTCTTT.

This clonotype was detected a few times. In nucleotides, the CDR3 is TGCGCCAGCAGCTTGTCGGGGCGGGAACAGCCCCAGCATTTT. Translated: CASSLSGREQPQHF. The V and J genes are TRBV5-1 and TRBJ1-5, with D possibly TRBD1 on 5 matching bases. V was cut by 1 base and J by 7 bases, with 12 bases left in between. The CDR3 runs 14 residues. The V gene's germline CDR1 is SGHRS and CDR2 YFSETQ.

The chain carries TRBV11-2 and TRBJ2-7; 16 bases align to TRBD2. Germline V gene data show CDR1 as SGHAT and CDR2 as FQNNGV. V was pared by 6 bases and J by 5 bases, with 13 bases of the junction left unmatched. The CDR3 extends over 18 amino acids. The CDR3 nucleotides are TGTGCCAGCAGTCTCCCGGGACTAGCGGGGGGGCTAAGGCACGAGCAGTACTTC. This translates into CASSLPGLAGGLRHEQYF.

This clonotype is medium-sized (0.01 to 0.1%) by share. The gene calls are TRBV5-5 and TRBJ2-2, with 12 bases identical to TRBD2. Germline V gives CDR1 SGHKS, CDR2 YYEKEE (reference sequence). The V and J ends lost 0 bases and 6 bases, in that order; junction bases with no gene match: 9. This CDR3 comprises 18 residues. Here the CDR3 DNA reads TGTGCCAGCAGCTTGGCAGATTCTAGCGGGAGGGCCTCCGGGGAGCTGTTTTTT. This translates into CASSLADSSGRASGELFF.

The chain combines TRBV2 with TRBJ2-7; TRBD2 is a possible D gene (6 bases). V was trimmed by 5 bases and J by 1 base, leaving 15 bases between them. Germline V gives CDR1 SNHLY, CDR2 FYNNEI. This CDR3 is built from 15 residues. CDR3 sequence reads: CASSRSGTLSYEQYF. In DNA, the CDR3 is TGTGCCAGCAGTCGGTCCGGGACTCTGTCCTACGAGCAGTACTTC.

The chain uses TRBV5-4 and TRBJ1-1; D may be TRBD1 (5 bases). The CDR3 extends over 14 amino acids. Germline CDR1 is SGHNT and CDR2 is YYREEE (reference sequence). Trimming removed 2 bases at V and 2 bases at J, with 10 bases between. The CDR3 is CASSFRDRNTEAFF. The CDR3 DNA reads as TGTGCCAGCAGCTTCCGGGACCGTAACACTGAAGCTTTCTTT. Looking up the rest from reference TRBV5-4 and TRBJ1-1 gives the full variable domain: ETGVTQSPTHLIKTRGQQVTLRCSSQSGHNTVSWYQQALGQGPQFIFQYYREEENGRGNFPPRFSGLQFPNYSSELNVNALELDDSALYLCASSFRDRNTEAFFGQGTRLTVV.

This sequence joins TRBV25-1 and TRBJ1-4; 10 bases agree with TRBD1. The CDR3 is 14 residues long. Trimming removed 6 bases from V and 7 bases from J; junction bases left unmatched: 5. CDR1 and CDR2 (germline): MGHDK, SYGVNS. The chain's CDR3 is CASSPTGGGEKLFF. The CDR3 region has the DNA TGTGCCAGCAGCCCGACAGGGGGCGGTGAAAAACTGTTTTTT.

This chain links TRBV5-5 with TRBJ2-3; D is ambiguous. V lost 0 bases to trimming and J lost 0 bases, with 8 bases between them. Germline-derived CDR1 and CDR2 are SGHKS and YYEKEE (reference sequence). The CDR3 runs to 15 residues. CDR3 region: CASSLAPVSTDTQYF. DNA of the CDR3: TGTGCCAGCAGCTTGGCGCCAGTCAGCACAGATACGCAGTATTTT.

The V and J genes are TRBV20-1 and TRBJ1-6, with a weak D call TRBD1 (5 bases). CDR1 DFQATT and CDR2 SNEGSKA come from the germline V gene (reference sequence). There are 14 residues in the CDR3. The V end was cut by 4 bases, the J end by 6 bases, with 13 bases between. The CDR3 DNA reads TGCAGTGCTATGCCGGGACGGACTAATTCACCCCTCCACTTT. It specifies CSAMPGRTNSPLHF.

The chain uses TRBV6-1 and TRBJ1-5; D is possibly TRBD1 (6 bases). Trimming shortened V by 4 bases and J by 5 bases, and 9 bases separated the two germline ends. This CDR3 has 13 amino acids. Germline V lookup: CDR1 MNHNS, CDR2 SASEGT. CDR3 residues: CASSAQGYQPQHF. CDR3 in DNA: TGTGCCAGCAGTGCACAGGGATATCAGCCCCAGCATTTT.

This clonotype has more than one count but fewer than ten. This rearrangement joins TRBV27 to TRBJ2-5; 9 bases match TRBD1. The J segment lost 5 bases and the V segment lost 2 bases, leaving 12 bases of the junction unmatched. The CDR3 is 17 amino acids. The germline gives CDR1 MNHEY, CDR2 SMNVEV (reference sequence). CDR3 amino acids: CASSLLGYGTGRETQYF. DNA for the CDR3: TGTGCCAGCAGTTTACTCGGGTACGGGACAGGGAGGGAGACCCAGTACTTC.

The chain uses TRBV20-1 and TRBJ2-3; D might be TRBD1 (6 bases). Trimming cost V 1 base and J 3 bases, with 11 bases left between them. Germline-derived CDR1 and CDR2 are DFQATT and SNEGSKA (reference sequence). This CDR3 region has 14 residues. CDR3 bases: TGCAGTGCTAGAGTCCAGGGGTTAACAGATACGCAGTATTTT. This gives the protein CSARVQGLTDTQYF.

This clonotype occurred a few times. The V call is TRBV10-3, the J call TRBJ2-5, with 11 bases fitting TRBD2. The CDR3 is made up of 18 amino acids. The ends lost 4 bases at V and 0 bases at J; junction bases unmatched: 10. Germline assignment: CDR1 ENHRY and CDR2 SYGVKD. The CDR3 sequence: CAISAGTSGPGYQETQYF. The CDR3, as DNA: TGTGCCATCAGTGCCGGGACTAGCGGCCCAGGATACCAAGAGACCCAGTACTTC.

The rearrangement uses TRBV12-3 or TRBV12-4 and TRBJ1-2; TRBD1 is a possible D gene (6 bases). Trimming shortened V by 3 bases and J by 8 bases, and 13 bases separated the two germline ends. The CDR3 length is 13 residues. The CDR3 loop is CASSFRGGGGYTF. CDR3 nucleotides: TGTGCCAGCAGTTTTAGAGGGGGGGGGGGCTACACCTTC.

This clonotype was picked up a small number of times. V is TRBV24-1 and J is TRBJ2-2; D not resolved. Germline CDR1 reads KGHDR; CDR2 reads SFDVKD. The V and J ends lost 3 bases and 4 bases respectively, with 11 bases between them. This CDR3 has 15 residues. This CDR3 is CATSDHPPGTGELFF. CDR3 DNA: TGTGCCACCAGTGATCACCCTCCGGGCACCGGGGAGCTGTTTTTT.

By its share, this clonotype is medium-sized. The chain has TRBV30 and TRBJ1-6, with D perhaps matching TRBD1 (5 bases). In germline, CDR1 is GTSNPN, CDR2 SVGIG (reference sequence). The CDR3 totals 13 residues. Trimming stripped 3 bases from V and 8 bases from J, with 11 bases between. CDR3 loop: CAWSAEGYSPLHF. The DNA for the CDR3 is TGTGCCTGGAGCGCGGAGGGGTATTCACCCCTCCACTTT.

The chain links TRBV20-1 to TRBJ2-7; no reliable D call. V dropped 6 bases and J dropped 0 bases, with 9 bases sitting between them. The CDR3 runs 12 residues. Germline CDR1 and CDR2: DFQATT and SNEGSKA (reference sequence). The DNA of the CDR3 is TGCAGTGCCGATGACATCTCCTACGAGCAGTACTTC. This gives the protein CSADDISYEQYF.

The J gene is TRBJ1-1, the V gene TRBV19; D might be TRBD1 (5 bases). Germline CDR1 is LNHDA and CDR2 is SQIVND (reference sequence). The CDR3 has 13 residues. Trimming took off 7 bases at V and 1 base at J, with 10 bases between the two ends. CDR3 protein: CASTLRGNTEAFF. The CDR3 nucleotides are TGTGCCAGTACCCTGAGGGGGAACACTGAAGCTTTCTTT.

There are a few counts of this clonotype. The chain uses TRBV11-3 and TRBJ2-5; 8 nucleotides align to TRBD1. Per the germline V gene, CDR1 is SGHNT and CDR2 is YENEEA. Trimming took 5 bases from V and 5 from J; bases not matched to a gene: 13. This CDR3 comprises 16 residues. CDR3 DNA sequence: TGTGCCAGCAGCCCCCGGGACAGGTTGGGTGAGGAGACCCAGTACTTC. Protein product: CASSPRDRLGEETQYF.

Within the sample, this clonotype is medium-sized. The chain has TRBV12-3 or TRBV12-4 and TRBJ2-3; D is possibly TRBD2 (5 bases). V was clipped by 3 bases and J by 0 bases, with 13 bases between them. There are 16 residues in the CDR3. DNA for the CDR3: TGTGCCAGCAGTTTTCGCAGCGGAGCTAGCACAGATACGCAGTATTTT. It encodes CASSFRSGASTDTQYF.

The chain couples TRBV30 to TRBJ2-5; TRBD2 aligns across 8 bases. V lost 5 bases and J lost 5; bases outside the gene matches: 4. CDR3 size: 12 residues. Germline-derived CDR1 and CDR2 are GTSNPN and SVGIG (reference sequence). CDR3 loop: CAWSGLGETQYF. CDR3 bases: TGTGCCTGGTCGGGACTAGGGGAGACCCAGTACTTC.

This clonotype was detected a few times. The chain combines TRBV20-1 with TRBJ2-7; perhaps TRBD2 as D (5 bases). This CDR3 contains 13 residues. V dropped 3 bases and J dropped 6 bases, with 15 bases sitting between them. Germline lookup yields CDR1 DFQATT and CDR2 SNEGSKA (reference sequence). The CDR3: CSASLAGIGEQYF. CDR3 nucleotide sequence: TGCAGTGCTAGCCTGGCGGGTATTGGCGAGCAGTACTTC.

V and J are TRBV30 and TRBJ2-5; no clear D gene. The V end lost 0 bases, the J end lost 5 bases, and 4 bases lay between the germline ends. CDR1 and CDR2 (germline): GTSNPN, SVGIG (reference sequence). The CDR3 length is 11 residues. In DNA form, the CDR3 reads TGTGCCTGGAGTGTACTTGAGACCCAGTACTTC. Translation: CAWSVLETQYF.

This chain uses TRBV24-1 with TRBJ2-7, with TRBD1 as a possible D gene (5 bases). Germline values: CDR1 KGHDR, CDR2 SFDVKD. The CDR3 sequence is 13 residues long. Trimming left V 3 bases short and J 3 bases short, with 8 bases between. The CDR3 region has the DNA TGTGCCACCAGTGATGCAGGGCACTACGAGCAGTACTTC. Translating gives CATSDAGHYEQYF.

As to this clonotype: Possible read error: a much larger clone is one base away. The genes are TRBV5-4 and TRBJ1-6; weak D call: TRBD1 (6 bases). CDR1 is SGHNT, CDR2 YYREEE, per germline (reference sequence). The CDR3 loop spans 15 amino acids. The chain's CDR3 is CAGSLWQGTNSPLHF. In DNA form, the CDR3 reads TGTGCCGGCAGCTTGTGGCAGGGGACAAATTCACCCCTCCACTTT.

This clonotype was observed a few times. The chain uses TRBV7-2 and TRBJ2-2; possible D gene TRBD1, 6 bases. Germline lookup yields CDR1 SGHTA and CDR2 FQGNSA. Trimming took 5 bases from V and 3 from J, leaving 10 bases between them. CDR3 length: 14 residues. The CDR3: CASSLGTYTGELFF. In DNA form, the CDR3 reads TGTGCCAGCAGCCTGGGGACATACACCGGGGAGCTGTTTTTT.